This T cell receptor beta chain is from a study of blood T cells in healthy people across ages (dated by TCRdb to about 2015). Notes on the research overall: In model experiments, template switching captured about one uniquely barcoded TCR beta cDNA molecule for every two T cells. Using deep sequencing normalized with unique cDNA molecular identifiers, the study measured how TCR beta repertoire diversity changes with age. The donors were split into four age groups: young (average 16 years), middle-aged (nearly 40), aged (over 55) and long-lived (about 74). Two additional independent replicas of 1 million unique cDNA reads from the same blood draw were analyzed for two donors (one aged 18 to 30 and one aged 80 or older).

Donors were a few dozen systemically healthy Caucasian individuals from Russia aged roughly 6 to 90 years. Each donor gave roughly 9.5 milliliters of peripheral blood, collected into EDTA-treated Vacutainer tubes. Ficoll-Paque density-gradient centrifugation was used to isolate PBMCs, with at least 7 million per sample. Total RNA was extracted from PBMCs with Trizol reagent, with at least 5 micrograms obtained per sample. For every donor, an aliquot of PBMCs went through flow cytometry to measure the percentages of naive CD45RAhigh/CD27high T cells. This clonotype turned up a few times. Its antigen specificity is not known. Base-call qualities are not available, and no considerably larger clone is one nucleotide away. According to the germline V gene, CDR1 reads ENHRY and CDR2 reads SYGVKD. Inclusive of the bounding cysteine and phenylalanine, the CDR3 is 14 residues long. The DNA shown is the 42-base CDR3, in frame from base 1.

The library relied on 5' RACE. Instrument used: Illumina HiSeq 2500. A second about 7 to 12 cycle PCR used a sample-barcoded 5' primer and a J-beta primer mix. Each TCR beta cDNA molecule received a unique molecular identifier from a template-switch 5' adaptor carrying 12 random nucleotides. Each sample yielded at least 2.5 million CDR3-containing paired-end reads. First-strand cDNA was synthesized from all RNA with the Mint cDNA synthesis kit, primed by a TRBC-specific oligonucleotide. Following uracil-DNA glycosylase treatment, all cDNA underwent a first 18-cycle PCR with the universal primers M1SS and BC2_uni_R. In the source study's methods: For normalization, 1 million high-quality reads, each with a distinct molecular identifier, were randomly selected from each sample. Instead of being binned into consensus sequences, reads with shared molecular identifiers were discarded. MiTCR, run with a Q25 quality threshold and the strictest error-elimination algorithm, handled CDR3 identification, clonotype clustering and error correction. Lower-bound total TCR beta diversity was estimated with a nonparametric unseen species model using Euler transformation. In TCRdb, the public reads were trimmed at Q25 with fastp and aligned with MiXCR, with productive beta chains retained. Rows are unified per CDR3 protein, each entry keeping the most common DNA and genes. The V and J calls reflect TCRdb's pipeline rather than the authors' work. This sample comprises around 800,000 distinct CDR3 sequences, under 30% of them detected only once. The ten largest account for 2.5% to 3.5% of the sample.

Study-level results and caveats: Compared with the aged group, more naive CD4+ T cells, fewer expanded clones and increased TCR diversity were shown by the long-lived group, suggesting age selection. Estimates of total diversity from one million sequenced T cells were regarded as lower bounds and underestimates. Since profiling was done on bulk unsorted PBMCs, naive and antigen-experienced compartments could not be conclusively compared. Because donor CMV infection status was unknown, age-related changes in expanded clonotypes were potentially confounded. Observed TCR beta diversity per million T cells fell roughly linearly with age, and a significant reduction was already apparent by age approximately 40. There was a strong correlation between observed TCR beta diversity and the percentage of naive T cells measured by flow cytometry.

These data were likewise used in another study, on T cells of mothers and their children. The second study, in turn, reports: Donors were nine systemically healthy Caucasian individuals: three mothers and their six children. cDNA synthesis used all of the extracted RNA, with around 1.6 ug of RNA in each 15 ul reaction. Sample barcodes and 2-4 random nucleotides were added via the M1S primer in the second PCR. Over 9 million TCR beta CDR3 reads came from each mother, compared with roughly 2.8 million reads from each child. Thymic selection shapes the output of TCR recombination in a similar way in related and unrelated pairs, and inherited differences have a minor effect. Normalized repertoire overlap was always slightly but never significantly higher in related than unrelated mother-child pairs. No persistent microchimeric T cell clones were detected, at a sensitivity of 90 to 100 clones per million clonotypes. Deep NGS was used in the study to compare the TCR beta repertoires of mothers and children and to look for features that separate related mother-child pairs from unrelated individuals. Mothers averaged about 40 +/- 4 years of age and children averaged roughly 11 +/- 4 years. After adapter ligation was performed with NEBNext reagents, the libraries were sequenced on an Illumina HiSeq 2000 with 100+100 nt paired-end reads. To prevent cross-contamination, the mother and child libraries were prepared a month apart and were sequenced in separate runs. Between roughly 500,000 and 2,300,000 distinct TCR beta clonotypes were identified per donor. Naive TCR beta clonotypes were estimated from low-frequency clonotypes matched to each donor's FACS-determined naive share, without sorting.

The sequence came from a boy aged 5 to 17 in good health. Sequenced material: blood. The V gene is TRBV10-3 and the J gene is TRBJ2-1, and perhaps TRBD1 as D gene, on 6 matching bases. The closer fit of TRBJ2-7 to the DNA end suggests the J call may be wrong. The nucleotide sequence reads TGTGCCATCAGCCAGGGGACCCCCTCCTACGAGCAGTACTTC. This codes for CAISQGTPSYEQYF.